This T cell receptor (beta chain) was identified in a study of shared clonotypes between healthy human individuals. Generated by immunoSEQ multiplex PCR, the TCRdb table keeps only in-frame clones and is missing some. The sample lists approximately 530,000 clones, approximately 95% seen once, with about 0.064% in the top ten. V lost 5 bases to trimming and J lost 1 base, with 8 bases between them. This CDR3 has 13 residues. Germline loops: CDR1 SGHDN, CDR2 FVKESK. The chain couples TRBV14 to TRBJ1-1; TRBD1 might be the D (5 bases). This sequence was found in a woman in her twenties or thirties in good health. Sequenced: naive CD4+ T cells sorted from blood. Subset of the sample: CD45RA+ positively selected. Written as DNA, the CDR3 is TGTGCCAGCAGCGATCAGGGGAACACTGAAGCTTTCTTT. Translating gives CASSDQGNTEAFF.